This T cell receptor beta chain was captured by sequencing in a study of cytomegalovirus exposure and HLA in healthy donors. As for the study in general: Researchers found that roughly 81% of fewer than 450 genotyped donors fell within the Caucasian-associated ancestry cluster.

The study ran its PCR with 60 Vbeta and 13 Jbeta primers. Assay: immunoSEQ multiplex PCR; the TCRdb copy retains only in-frame clones and omits some. The data show over 80,000 clones, about 67% seen once. V was pared by 5 bases and J by 5 bases, with 6 bases of the junction left unmatched. Germline V CDR1 and CDR2: MDHEN, SYDVKM. The CDR3 spans 14 residues. About this clone itself: Additional DNA sequences in this sample encode the identical CDR3.

The TCR comes from a woman between 18 and 29 years old in good health and CMV-seropositive. Sequencing used PBMCs. V usage is TRBV28 and J usage is TRBJ1-2, with TRBD1 matching 9 bases. In nucleotides, the CDR3 is TGTGCCAGCAGTCTCGACAGGGGGGTTTATGGCTACACCTTC. Translation gives CASSLDRGVYGYTF.